The clone carrying this TCR beta chain was recorded a few times. Its cognate antigen is unknown. The source of the sample is a study of response to subunit inactivated influenza vaccine. Study-wide points: Each seasonal flu vaccination may recruit only limited new T cells, authors suggested.

Germline values: CDR1 MDHEN, CDR2 SYDVKM. Trimming left V 4 bases short and J 0 bases short, with 13 bases between. CDR3 size: 17 residues. Each CDR3 protein is one row after TCRdb ran MiXCR on the RT-PCR reads. In the table there are about 150,000 distinct CDR3 sequences, around 10% of which are singletons. Sample: CD8+ T cells sorted from PBMCs, taken 23 to 25 months after vaccination. J is TRBJ2-6 and V is TRBV28; D uncertain. The TCR sequence derives from a man aged 50-75 years who received an inactivated influenza vaccine. The CDR3 loop reads CASSSLGRISGANVLTF. CDR3 in DNA: TGTGCCAGCAGTTCCCTAGGGCGGATCTCTGGGGCCAACGTCCTGACTTTC.